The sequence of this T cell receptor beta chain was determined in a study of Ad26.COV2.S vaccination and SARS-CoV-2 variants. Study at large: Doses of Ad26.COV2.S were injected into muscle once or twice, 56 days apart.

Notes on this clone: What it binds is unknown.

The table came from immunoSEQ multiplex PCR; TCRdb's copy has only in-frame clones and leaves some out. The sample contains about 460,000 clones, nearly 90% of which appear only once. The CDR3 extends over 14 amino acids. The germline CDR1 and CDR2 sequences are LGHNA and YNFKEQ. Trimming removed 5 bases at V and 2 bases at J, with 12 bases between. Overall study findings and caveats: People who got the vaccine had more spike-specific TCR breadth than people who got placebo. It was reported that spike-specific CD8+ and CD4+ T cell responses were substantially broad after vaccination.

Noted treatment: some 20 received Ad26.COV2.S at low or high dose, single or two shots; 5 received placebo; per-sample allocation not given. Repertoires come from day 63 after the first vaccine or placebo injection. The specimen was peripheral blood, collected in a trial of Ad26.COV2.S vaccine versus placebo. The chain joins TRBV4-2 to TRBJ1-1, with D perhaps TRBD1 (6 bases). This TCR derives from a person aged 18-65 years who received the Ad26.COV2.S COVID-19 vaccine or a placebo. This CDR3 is CASSKQGQNTEAFF. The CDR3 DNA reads TGTGCCAGCAGCAAACAGGGCCAAAACACTGAAGCTTTCTTT.